Shown below are 24 T cell receptor beta chains from a single sample sequenced in a study of cytomegalovirus exposure and HLA in healthy donors. Amplification used 60 Vbeta primers and 13 Jbeta primers. Profiled with immunoSEQ multiplex PCR; TCRdb holds only in-frame clones, not every one. The data hold about 130,000 clones, with over 60% observed a single time. The source material was PBMCs. The source is a woman aged 40 to 49 in good health and CMV-seropositive.

The sample holds a few counts of this clone. This chain links TRBV6-1 with TRBJ2-7; D is possibly TRBD1 (7 bases). The length of the CDR3 is 14 residues. Germline CDR1 is MNHNS and CDR2 is SASEGT. The V gene lost 6 bases and the J gene lost 2 bases, with 14 bases spanning the gap. The CDR3, as DNA: TGTGCCAGCAGGCAGGCAGGGGGGCCCTACGAGCAGTACTTC. Translation: CASRQAGGPYEQYF.

The chain couples TRBV5-5 to TRBJ2-1; 11 bases fit TRBD2. The CDR3 is made up of 18 amino acids. Germline CDR1 and CDR2: SGHKS and YYEKEE (reference sequence). V lost 1 base and J lost 4; bases outside the gene matches: 10. As DNA, the CDR3 is TGTGCCAGCAGCTTGCGAACTAGCGGGAGCCATCTTTACAATGAGCAGTTCTTC. Residues: CASSLRTSGSHLYNEQFF.

This chain links TRBV7-3 with TRBJ1-2, with 8 bases that match TRBD1. V trimming: 5 bases; J trimming: 6 bases; junction bases outside the gene matches: 17. The CDR3 spans 17 residues. The V gene's germline CDR1 is SGHTA and CDR2 FQGTGA. The CDR3 coding sequence is TGTGCCAGCAGCCCCGACGCGACTCGGACAGGGCGGGATGGCTACACCTTC. Protein product: CASSPDATRTGRDGYTF. The complete variable domain, with remaining parts taken from reference TRBV7-3 and TRBJ1-2, reads GAGVSQTPSNKVTEKGKYVELRCDPISGHTALYWYRQSLGQGPEFLIYFQGTGAADDSGLPNDRFFAVRPEGSVSTLKIQRTERGDSAVYLCASSPDATRTGRDGYTFGSGTRLTVV.

The rearrangement uses TRBV29-1 and TRBJ1-1, with a weak D call TRBD1 (5 bases). This CDR3 is 10 amino acids long. Germline V gene lookup returns CDR1 SQVTM and CDR2 ANQGSEA. Trimming shortened V by 4 bases and J by 13 bases, and 13 bases separated the two germline ends. The CDR3 is CSVAQGGNFF. The CDR3 bases are TGCAGCGTTGCCCAGGGAGGGAATTTCTTT.

This rearrangement joins TRBV5-4 to TRBJ2-7; 9 bases map to TRBD1. Trimming removed 3 bases from V and 0 bases from J; junction bases left unmatched: 1. The CDR3 extends over 14 amino acids. The germline V gene encodes CDR1 SGHNT and CDR2 YYREEE (reference sequence). The CDR3 region is CASSSTGGSYEQYF. CDR3 coding DNA: TGTGCCAGCAGCTCGACAGGGGGCTCCTACGAGCAGTACTTC.

This chain uses TRBV30 with TRBJ2-1, with 8 nucleotides matching TRBD2. The CDR3 sequence is 15 residues long. CDR1 GTSNPN and CDR2 SVGIG come from the germline V gene (reference sequence). V lost 5 bases and J lost 4; bases outside the gene matches: 10. The CDR3 region is CAWGLREGRYNEQFF. For the CDR3, the DNA is TGTGCCTGGGGGCTTCGGGAGGGTAGGTACAATGAGCAGTTCTTC.

This sequence joins TRBV5-1 and TRBJ2-5, with TRBD1 matching 9 bases. Germline V CDR1 and CDR2: SGHRS, YFSETQ. The CDR3 length is 18 residues. V dropped 0 bases and J dropped 4; count of bases not matched to a gene: 13. The CDR3 DNA follows: TGCGCCAGCAGCTTGGGGGACAGGGAGCTAGGAGGGGGAGAGACCCAGTACTTC. The encoded protein is CASSLGDRELGGGETQYF. Full variable domain (missing parts from reference TRBV5-1 and TRBJ2-5): KAGVTQTPRYLIKTRGQQVTLSCSPISGHRSVSWYQQTPGQGLQFLFEYFSETQRNKGNFPGRFSGRQFSNSRSEMNVSTLELGDSALYLCASSLGDRELGGGETQYFGPGTRLLVL.

The CDR3 here is CASSLLGDTAYEAFF. CDR3 in DNA: TGCGCCAGCAGCTTGTTAGGGGACACCGCATATGAAGCTTTCTTT. V is TRBV5-1 and J is TRBJ1-1, with D possibly matching TRBD1 (6 bases). The germline V gene has CDR1 SGHRS and CDR2 YFSETQ. V was cut by 1 base and J by 7 bases, with 17 bases left in between. The CDR3 loop spans 15 amino acids.

The chain joins TRBV21-1 to TRBJ1-3; TRBD1 was called by the table and not checked on the DNA. TRBV21-1 is designated a pseudogene. This CDR3 spans 17 amino acids. The CDR3, as DNA: TGTGCCAGCCCGGGCAGGGGTCAGGATACCTCTGGAAACACCATATATTTT. This codes for CASPGRGQDTSGNTIYF.

The chain is built from TRBV5-6 and TRBJ2-3, with 11 bases identical to TRBD2. V gave up 4 bases and J gave up 2 bases; unmatched junction bases: 6. From germline, CDR1 is SGHDT and CDR2 YYEEEE. There are 16 residues in the CDR3. CDR3 nucleotide sequence: TGTGCCAGCAGCATTCGACTAGCGGGGCCCACAGATACGCAGTATTTT. Its protein is CASSIRLAGPTDTQYF.

The CDR3 here is CASSIARQGGGYTF. The CDR3 DNA follows: TGTGCCAGTAGTATAGCCCGACAGGGCGGAGGCTACACCTTC. The V call is TRBV19, the J call TRBJ1-2; 7 positions match TRBD1. From germline, CDR1 is LNHDA and CDR2 SQIVND (reference sequence). This CDR3 region has 14 residues. V shed 1 base and J 8 bases; nucleotides not matched to a gene: 7.

This chain uses TRBV10-1 with TRBJ1-6, with 7 bases aligning to TRBD1. CDR3 size: 14 residues. Germline V CDR1 and CDR2: WNHNN, SYGVQD (reference sequence). V lost 3 bases, J lost 7 bases, and 3 bases stayed unmatched. The CDR3 DNA is TGCGCCAGCAGTGAAGGGGGCTCAAATTCACCCCTCCACTTT. This gives the protein CASSEGGSNSPLHF.

The chain combines TRBV6-6 with TRBJ1-5, with 9 nucleotides matching TRBD1. Germline lookup yields CDR1 MNHNY and CDR2 SVGAGI (reference sequence). V lost 0 bases, J lost 4 bases, and 4 bases stayed unmatched. The CDR3 sequence is 16 residues long. CDR3 coding DNA: TGTGCCAGCAGTTACTCGACTGGGACAGGGAATCAGCCCCAGCATTTT. Its protein product is CASSYSTGTGNQPQHF.

The chain joins TRBV2 to TRBJ2-7; D not certain. Trimming cost V 1 base and J 5 bases, with 18 bases left between them. The germline CDR1 and CDR2 sequences are SNHLY and FYNNEI. The CDR3 consists of 16 residues. This CDR3 is CASSEVRLVVSNEQYF. As DNA, the CDR3 is TGTGCCAGCAGTGAAGTACGACTGGTAGTGAGCAACGAGCAGTACTTC.

This clone was recorded once. Here the CDR3 reads CASSGGGGLAGWKTQYF. Here the CDR3 DNA reads TGCGCCAGCAGTGGCGGGGGAGGGCTAGCGGGATGGAAGACCCAGTACTTC. The genes are TRBV10-1 and TRBJ2-5; TRBD2 aligns across 9 bases. V shed 4 bases, J shed 6 bases, and the junction held 15 bases outside the gene matches. The CDR3 has 17 residues. Per the germline V gene, CDR1 is WNHNN and CDR2 is SYGVQD (reference sequence).

This clone was detected once. The V and J genes are TRBV30 and TRBJ2-7; 12 nucleotides agree with TRBD2. V shed 6 bases and J 10 bases; nucleotides not matched to a gene: 16. The CDR3 loop spans 15 amino acids. Germline V gene lookup returns CDR1 GTSNPN and CDR2 SVGIG (reference sequence). Here the CDR3 reads CACYPGTSGQTVQYF. The CDR3 bases are TGTGCCTGCTACCCTGGGACTAGCGGGCAGACGGTTCAGTACTTC. The complete variable domain, with remaining parts taken from reference TRBV30 and TRBJ2-7, reads SQTIHQWPATLVQPVGSPLSLECTVEGTSNPNLYWYRQAAGRGLQLLFYSVGIGQISSEVPQNLSASRPQDRQFILSSKKLLLSDSGFYLCACYPGTSGQTVQYFGPGTRLTVT.

This chain joins TRBV30 and TRBJ1-5; D call uncertain. The CDR3 contains 14 residues. The germline V gene encodes CDR1 GTSNPN and CDR2 SVGIG (reference sequence). Trimming took 3 bases from V and 5 from J, leaving 14 bases between them. The CDR3 DNA is TGTGCCTGGAGAGATCCAATGGCCTATCAGCCCCAGCATTTT. Its protein is CAWRDPMAYQPQHF. The full variable domain, completed using reference TRBV30 and TRBJ1-5, is SQTIHQWPATLVQPVGSPLSLECTVEGTSNPNLYWYRQAAGRGLQLLFYSVGIGQISSEVPQNLSASRPQDRQFILSSKKLLLSDSGFYLCAWRDPMAYQPQHFGDGTRLSIL.

Only one count was recorded for this clone. This chain joins TRBV9 and TRBJ2-5; 8 bases align to TRBD1. CDR3 length: 15 residues. The ends lost 4 bases at V and 5 bases at J; junction bases unmatched: 10. The V gene's germline CDR1 is SGDLS and CDR2 YYNGEE. CDR3 protein: CASSLRQGIGETQYF. CDR3 coding DNA: TGTGCCAGCAGCCTACGACAGGGGATTGGGGAGACCCAGTACTTC.

The rearrangement uses TRBV7-9 and TRBJ1-4; 7 bases agree with TRBD1. The length of the CDR3 is 16 residues. The junction had 13 bases not matched to a gene; V was cut back by 7 bases and J by 5 bases. CDR1 and CDR2 from the germline V gene are SEHNR and FQNEAQ (reference sequence). The CDR3 bases are TGTGCCAGCACCAATCTTGAGGCAGGGGGAAATGAAAAACTGTTTTTT. This translates into CASTNLEAGGNEKLFF.

The chain combines TRBV15 with TRBJ1-5; D uncertain. Deletions cut 5 bases from V and 4 bases from J, with 9 bases between. Looked up from germline, CDR1 is LNHNV and CDR2 is YYDKDF (reference sequence). The CDR3 length is 13 residues. The CDR3 loop reads CATSGLDNQPQHF. CDR3 coding DNA: TGTGCCACCAGCGGACTGGATAATCAGCCCCAGCATTTT.

The rearrangement joins TRBV4-1 to TRBJ2-4, with 11 bases identical to TRBD2. V shed 1 base, J shed 3 bases, and the junction held 2 bases outside the gene matches. This CDR3 spans 16 amino acids. CDR1 MGHRA and CDR2 YSYEKL come from the germline V gene. CDR3 DNA: TGCGCCAGCAGCCAAGCCGGACTAGCGGGCAAAAACATTCAGTACTTC. Translated, it gives CASSQAGLAGKNIQYF.

The chain employs TRBV27 and TRBJ2-3; 8 bases are a match to TRBD1. V trimming: 6 bases; J trimming: 6 bases; junction bases outside the gene matches: 8. Germline V gene sequence: CDR1 MNHEY, CDR2 SMNVEV (reference sequence). CDR3 length: 14 residues. The CDR3 loop is CASRSAGGRDTQYF. For the CDR3, the DNA is TGTGCCAGCAGATCGGCAGGGGGCAGGGATACGCAGTATTTT.

In its sample, this clone was seen a few times. This rearrangement joins TRBV9 to TRBJ2-7, with D possibly being TRBD2 (6 bases). V was pared by 0 bases and J by 4 bases, with 17 bases between. The CDR3 is made up of 16 amino acids. Germline CDR1 and CDR2: SGDLS and YYNGEE. In DNA, the CDR3 is TGTGCCAGCAGCGTAGATTGGACTAAAACAATATACGAGCAGTACTTC. This encodes CASSVDWTKTIYEQYF.

The chain couples TRBV6-5 to TRBJ2-7; TRBD2 matches at 13 bases. The CDR3 length is 14 residues. The junction had 8 bases not matched to a gene; V was cut back by 6 bases and J by 9 bases. Germline V gene data show CDR1 as MNHEY and CDR2 as SVGAGI. Here the CDR3 reads CASRPPGLAGSQYF. CDR3 bases: TGTGCCAGCAGACCTCCGGGACTAGCGGGATCGCAGTACTTC.